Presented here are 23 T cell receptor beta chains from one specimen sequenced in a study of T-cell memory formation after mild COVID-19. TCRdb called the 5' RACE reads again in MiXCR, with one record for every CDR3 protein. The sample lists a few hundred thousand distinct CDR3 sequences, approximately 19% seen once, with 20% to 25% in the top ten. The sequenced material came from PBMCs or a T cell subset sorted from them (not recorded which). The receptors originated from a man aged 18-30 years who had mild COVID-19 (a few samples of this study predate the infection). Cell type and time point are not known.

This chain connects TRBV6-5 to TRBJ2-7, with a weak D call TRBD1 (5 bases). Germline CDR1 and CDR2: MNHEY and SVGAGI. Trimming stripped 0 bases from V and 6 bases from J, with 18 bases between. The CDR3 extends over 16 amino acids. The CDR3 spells CASSYSISARGSEQYF. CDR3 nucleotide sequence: TGTGCCAGCAGTTACTCGATATCTGCTAGGGGCAGCGAGCAGTACTTC.

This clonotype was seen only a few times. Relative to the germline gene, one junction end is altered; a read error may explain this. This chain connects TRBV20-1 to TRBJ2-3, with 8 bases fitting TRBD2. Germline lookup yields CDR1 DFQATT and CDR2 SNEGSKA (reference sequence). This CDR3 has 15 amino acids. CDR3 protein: CSAGERGSGTDTQYF. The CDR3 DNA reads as TGCAGTGCTGGAGAGCGGGGGTCGGGCACAGATACGCAGTATTTT.

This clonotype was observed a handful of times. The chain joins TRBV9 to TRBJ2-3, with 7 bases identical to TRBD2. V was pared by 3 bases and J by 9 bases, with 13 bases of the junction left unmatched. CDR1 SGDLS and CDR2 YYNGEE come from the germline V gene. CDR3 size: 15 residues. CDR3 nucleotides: TGTGCCAGCAGCGGAAGCGGGACTCGTTCTGCGACGCAGTATTTT. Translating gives CASSGSGTRSATQYF.

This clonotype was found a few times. In DNA, the CDR3 is TGCAGTGCTAGTGACGCAGGGCGTTTTAACACCATATATTTT. Protein product: CSASDAGRFNTIYF. The gene calls are TRBV20-1 and TRBJ1-3, with TRBD1 as a possible D gene (5 bases). Germline CDR1 is DFQATT and CDR2 is SNEGSKA (reference sequence). V was shortened by 3 bases and J by 7 bases, with 16 bases between the two germline ends. The CDR3 covers 14 residues.

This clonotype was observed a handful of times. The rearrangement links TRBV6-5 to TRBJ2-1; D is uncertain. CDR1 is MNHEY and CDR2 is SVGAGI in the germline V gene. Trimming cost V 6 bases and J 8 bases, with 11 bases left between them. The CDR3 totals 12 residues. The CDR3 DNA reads TGTGCCAGCAGGAGATTTATAGATGAGCAGTTCTTC. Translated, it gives CASRRFIDEQFF.

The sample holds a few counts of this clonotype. The CDR3 region is CASSLMTGQETQYF. The CDR3, as DNA: TGTGCCAGCAGCTTAATGACAGGCCAAGAGACCCAGTACTTC. V is TRBV7-9 and J is TRBJ2-5, with a tentative D call TRBD1 (6 bases). The length of the CDR3 is 14 residues. Trimming shortened V by 2 bases and J by 1 base, and 8 bases separated the two germline ends. Germline V gene lookup returns CDR1 SEHNR and CDR2 FQNEAQ (reference sequence).

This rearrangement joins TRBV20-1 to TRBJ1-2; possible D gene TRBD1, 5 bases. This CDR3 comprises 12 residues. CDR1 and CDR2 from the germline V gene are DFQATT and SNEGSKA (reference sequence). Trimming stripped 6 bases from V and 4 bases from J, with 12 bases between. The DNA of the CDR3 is TGCAGTGCCAGACCGGGGGGCTATGGCTACACCTTC. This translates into CSARPGGYGYTF.

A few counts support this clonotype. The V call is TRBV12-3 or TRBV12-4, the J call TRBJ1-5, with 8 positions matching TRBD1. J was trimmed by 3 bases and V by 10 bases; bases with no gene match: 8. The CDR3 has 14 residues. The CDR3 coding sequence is TGTGCCATTACCGGGACAGGCTTCAATCAGCCCCAGCATTTT. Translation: CAITGTGFNQPQHF.

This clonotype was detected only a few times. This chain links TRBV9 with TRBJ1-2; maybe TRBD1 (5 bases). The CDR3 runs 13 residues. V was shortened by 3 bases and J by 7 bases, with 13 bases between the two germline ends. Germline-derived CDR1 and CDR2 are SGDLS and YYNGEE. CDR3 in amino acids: CASSAPSTVGYTF. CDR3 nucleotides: TGTGCCAGCAGCGCACCTTCGACAGTTGGCTACACCTTC.

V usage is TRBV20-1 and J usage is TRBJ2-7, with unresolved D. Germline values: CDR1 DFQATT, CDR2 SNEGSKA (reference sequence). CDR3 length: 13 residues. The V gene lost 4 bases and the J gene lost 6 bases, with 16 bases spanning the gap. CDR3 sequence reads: CSANVPRSVEQYV. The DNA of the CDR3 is TGCAGTGCTAACGTCCCCCGGTCGGTCGAGCAGTACGTC.

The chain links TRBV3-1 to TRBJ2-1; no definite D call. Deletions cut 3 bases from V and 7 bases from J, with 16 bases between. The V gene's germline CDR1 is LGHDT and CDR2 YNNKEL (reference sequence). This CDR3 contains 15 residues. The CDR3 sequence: CASSQGIFGRNEQFF. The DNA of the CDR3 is TGTGCCAGCAGCCAGGGGATATTCGGGCGGAATGAGCAGTTCTTC.

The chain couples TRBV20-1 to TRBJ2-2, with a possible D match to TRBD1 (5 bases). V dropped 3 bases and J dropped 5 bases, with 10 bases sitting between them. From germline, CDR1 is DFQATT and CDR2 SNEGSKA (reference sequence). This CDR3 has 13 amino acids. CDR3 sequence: CSARETVTGELFF. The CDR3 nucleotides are TGCAGTGCTAGGGAGACAGTGACCGGGGAGCTGTTTTTT.

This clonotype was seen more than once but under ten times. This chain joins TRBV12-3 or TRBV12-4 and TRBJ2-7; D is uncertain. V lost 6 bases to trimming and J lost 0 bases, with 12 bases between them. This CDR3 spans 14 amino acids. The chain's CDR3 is CASSPSPISYEQYF. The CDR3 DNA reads TGTGCCAGCAGCCCCTCCCCGATCTCCTACGAGCAGTACTTC.

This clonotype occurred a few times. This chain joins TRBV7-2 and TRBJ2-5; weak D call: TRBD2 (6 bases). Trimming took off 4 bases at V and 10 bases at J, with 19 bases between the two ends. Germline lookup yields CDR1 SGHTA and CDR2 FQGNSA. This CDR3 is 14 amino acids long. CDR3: CASSSPPLLAIQYF. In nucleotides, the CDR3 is TGTGCCAGCAGCTCCCCCCCCTTGCTAGCGATCCAGTACTTC.

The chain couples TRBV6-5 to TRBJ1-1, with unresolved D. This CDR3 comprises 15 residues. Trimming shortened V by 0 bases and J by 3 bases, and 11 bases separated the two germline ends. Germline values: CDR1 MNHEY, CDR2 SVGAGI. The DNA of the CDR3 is TGTGCCAGCAGTTACTCCCCCGGTGGGGACACTGAAGCTTTCTTT. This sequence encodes CASSYSPGGDTEAFF.

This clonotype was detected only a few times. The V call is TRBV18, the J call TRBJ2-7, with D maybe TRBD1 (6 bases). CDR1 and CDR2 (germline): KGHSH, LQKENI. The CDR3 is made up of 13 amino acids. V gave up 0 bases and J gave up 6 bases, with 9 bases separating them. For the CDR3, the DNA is TGTGCCAGCTCACCACCGGGGGCTATCGAGCAGTACTTC. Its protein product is CASSPPGAIEQYF.

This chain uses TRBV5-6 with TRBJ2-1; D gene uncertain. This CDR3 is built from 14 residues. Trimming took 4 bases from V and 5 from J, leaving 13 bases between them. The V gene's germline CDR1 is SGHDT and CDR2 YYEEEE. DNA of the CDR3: TGTGCCAGCAGCCATCAGGCAGGAGACAATGAGCAGTTCTTC. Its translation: CASSHQAGDNEQFF.

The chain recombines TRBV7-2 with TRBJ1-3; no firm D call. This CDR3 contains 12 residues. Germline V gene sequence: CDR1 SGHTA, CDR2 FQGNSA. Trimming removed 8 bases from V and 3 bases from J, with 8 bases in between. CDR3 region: CASQAVGNTIYF. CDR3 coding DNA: TGTGCCAGCCAGGCGGTTGGAAACACCATATATTTT.

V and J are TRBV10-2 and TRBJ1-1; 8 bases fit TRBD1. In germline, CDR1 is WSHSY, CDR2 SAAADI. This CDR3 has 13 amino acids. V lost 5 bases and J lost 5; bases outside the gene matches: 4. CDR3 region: CASSPRGRTEAFF. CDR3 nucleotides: TGCGCCAGCAGTCCCAGGGGGCGAACTGAAGCTTTCTTT.

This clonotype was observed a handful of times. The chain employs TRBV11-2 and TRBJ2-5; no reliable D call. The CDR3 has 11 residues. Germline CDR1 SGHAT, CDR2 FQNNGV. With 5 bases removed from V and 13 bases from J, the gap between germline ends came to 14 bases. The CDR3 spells CASSPGPGSYF. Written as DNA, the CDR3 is TGTGCCAGCAGCCCAGGCCCAGGCTCGTACTTC. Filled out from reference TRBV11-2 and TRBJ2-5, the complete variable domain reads EAGVAQSPRYKIIEKRQSVAFWCNPISGHATLYWYQQILGQGPKLLIQFQNNGVVDDSQLPKDRFSAERLKGVDSTLKIQPAKLEDSAVYLCASSPGPGSYFGPGTRLLVL.

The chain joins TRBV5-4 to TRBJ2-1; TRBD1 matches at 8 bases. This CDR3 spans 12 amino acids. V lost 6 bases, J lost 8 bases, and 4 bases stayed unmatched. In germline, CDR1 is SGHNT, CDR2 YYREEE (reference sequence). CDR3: CASTQGADEQFF. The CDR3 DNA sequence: TGTGCCAGCACCCAGGGGGCCGATGAGCAGTTCTTC. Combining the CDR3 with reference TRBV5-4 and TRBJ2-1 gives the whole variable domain ETGVTQSPTHLIKTRGQQVTLRCSSQSGHNTVSWYQQALGQGPQFIFQYYREEENGRGNFPPRFSGLQFPNYSSELNVNALELDDSALYLCASTQGADEQFFGPGTRLTVL.

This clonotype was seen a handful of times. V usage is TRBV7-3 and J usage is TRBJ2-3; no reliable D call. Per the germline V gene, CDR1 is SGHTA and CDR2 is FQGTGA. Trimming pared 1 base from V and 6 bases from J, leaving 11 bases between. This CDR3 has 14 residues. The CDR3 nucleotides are TGTGCCAGCAGCTTAAACCCCGCCGTCGATACGCAGTATTTT. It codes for CASSLNPAVDTQYF.

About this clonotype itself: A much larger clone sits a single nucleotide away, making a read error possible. Here the CDR3 DNA reads TGCGCCAGCAGCCAAGATGAGGATCAGCCCCAGCATTTT. The encoded protein is CASSQDEDQPQHF. The chain has TRBV4-3 and TRBJ1-5; D is ambiguous. Deletions cut 0 bases from V and 5 bases from J, with 5 bases between. Germline loops: CDR1 LGHNA, CDR2 YSLEER. This CDR3 region has 13 residues.